The 21 T cell receptor beta chains presented below share a single source sample, sequenced in a study of cytomegalovirus exposure and HLA in healthy donors. PCR primers comprised 60 Vbeta and 13 Jbeta primers. Generated by immunoSEQ multiplex PCR, the TCRdb table keeps only in-frame clones and is missing some. The sample consists of roughly 130,000 clones, 75% to 85% of them appearing once. Sequencing was carried out using PBMCs. All receptors come from a man aged 25 to 40 in good health and CMV-seronegative.

The chain links TRBV28 to TRBJ2-7; 9 bases match TRBD2. Per the germline V gene, CDR1 is MDHEN and CDR2 is SYDVKM. The CDR3 extends over 17 amino acids. J gave up 4 bases and V 6 bases, and 16 bases lay outside the gene matches. In nucleotides, the CDR3 is TGTGCCAGCAGACCCCCGCCGCCTAGCGGGAATTTATACGAGCAGTACTTC. It specifies CASRPPPPSGNLYEQYF.

This chain joins TRBV19 and TRBJ1-1, with D maybe TRBD1 (6 bases). Germline V lookup: CDR1 LNHDA, CDR2 SQIVND (reference sequence). The CDR3 runs 14 residues. V was trimmed by 3 bases and J by 0 bases, leaving 8 bases between them. The CDR3 bases are TGTGCCAGTAGTATGTCAGGGGTGAACACTGAAGCTTTCTTT. This sequence encodes CASSMSGVNTEAFF.

J is TRBJ2-6 and V is TRBV28; no clear D gene. CDR3 length: 15 residues. Germline values: CDR1 MDHEN, CDR2 SYDVKM. Trimming cost V 7 bases and J 1 base, with 11 bases left between them. The CDR3 DNA reads TGTGCCAGCACCTACGCGAGTTCTGGGGCCAACGTCCTGACTTTC. This gives the protein CASTYASSGANVLTF.

The chain employs TRBV4-1 and TRBJ2-1, with 13 bases fitting TRBD2. CDR1 and CDR2 from the germline V gene are MGHRA and YSYEKL. The CDR3 is made up of 15 amino acids. The ends lost 5 bases at V and 6 bases at J; junction bases unmatched: 4. CDR3 sequence reads: CASSKTSGRRNEQFF. The CDR3 region has the DNA TGCGCCAGCAGCAAGACTAGCGGGAGGCGCAATGAGCAGTTCTTC.

The chain links TRBV28 to TRBJ2-5, with a tentative D call TRBD1 (5 bases). The J call could be wrong; TRBJ2-7 is a better fit for the DNA end. This CDR3 has 13 amino acids. Germline V gene sequence: CDR1 MDHEN, CDR2 SYDVKM. The CDR3 protein is CASSFRTPYEQYF. As DNA, the CDR3 is TGTGCCAGCAGTTTCAGGACACCCTACGAGCAGTACTTC.

The V gene is TRBV4-3, the J gene TRBJ1-3; D is unclear. The V gene lost 0 bases and the J gene lost 3 bases, with 15 bases spanning the gap. CDR3 length equals 17 residues. Germline V gene lookup returns CDR1 LGHNA and CDR2 YSLEER. The CDR3 is CASSQDSLGGYGNTIYF. The DNA for the CDR3 is TGCGCCAGCAGCCAAGATTCCCTAGGAGGATATGGAAACACCATATATTTT.

This sequence joins TRBV5-4 and TRBJ1-5; no clear D gene. The CDR3 runs 13 residues. CDR1 and CDR2 (germline): SGHNT, YYREEE (reference sequence). Trimming removed 3 bases from V and 4 bases from J, with 8 bases in between. The CDR3 spells CASSYDKNQPQHF. The CDR3 DNA sequence: TGTGCCAGCAGCTATGACAAGAATCAGCCCCAGCATTTT. The entire variable domain, with the rest obtained from reference TRBV5-4 and TRBJ1-5, is as follows: ETGVTQSPTHLIKTRGQQVTLRCSSQSGHNTVSWYQQALGQGPQFIFQYYREEENGRGNFPPRFSGLQFPNYSSELNVNALELDDSALYLCASSYDKNQPQHFGDGTRLSIL.

This sequence joins TRBV29-1 and TRBJ2-7; perhaps TRBD2 as D (5 bases). The V end lost 7 bases, the J end lost 2 bases, and 9 bases lay between the germline ends. The CDR3 is made up of 11 amino acids. Germline V gives CDR1 SQVTM, CDR2 ANQGSEA. This chain's CDR3 is CSAGLPYEQYF. The CDR3 coding sequence is TGCAGCGCCGGACTTCCCTACGAGCAGTACTTC.

This chain connects TRBV19 to TRBJ2-3, with 14 nucleotides matching TRBD2. This CDR3 contains 15 residues. Germline V gene lookup returns CDR1 LNHDA and CDR2 SQIVND (reference sequence). The V segment lost 6 bases and the J segment 5 bases; nucleotides outside the gene matches: 4. The CDR3 here is CASRTGTSGGDTQYF. Written as DNA, the CDR3 is TGTGCCAGTAGGACCGGGACTAGCGGGGGAGATACGCAGTATTTT. The full variable domain, in which reference TRBV19 and TRBJ2-3 provide the parts outside the CDR3, is DGGITQSPKYLFRKEGQNVTLSCEQNLNHDAMYWYRQDPGQGLRLIYYSQIVNDFQKGDIAEGYSVSREKKESFPLTVTSAQKNPTAFYLCASRTGTSGGDTQYFGPGTRLTVL.

Turning to this clone: Germline and junction disagree at one end, which may indicate a read error. This chain uses TRBV5-1 with TRBJ1-5; TRBD1 matches at 8 bases. The germline gives CDR1 SGHRS, CDR2 YFSETQ. This CDR3 has 17 residues. The CDR3 DNA is TGCGCCAGCAGCTTGGGGCCAGGGGGCCAAACCAATCAGCCCCAGAATTTT. The encoded protein is CASSLGPGGQTNQPQNF.

In this sample, this clone turned up once. The chain has TRBV27 and TRBJ2-7; possibly TRBD1 for D (5 bases). CDR3 length: 18 amino acids. Between the trimmed V and J ends, which lost 2 bases and 1 base, there was a span of 21 bases. Germline CDR1 reads MNHEY; CDR2 reads SMNVEV (reference sequence). This CDR3 reads CASSLGDRDSRISYEQYF. The CDR3 nucleotides read TGTGCCAGCAGTTTAGGCGATCGCGACAGTCGGATTTCCTACGAGCAGTACTTC.

The count of this clone is one. This chain connects TRBV13 to TRBJ2-1; 10 positions match TRBD2. Germline V gene lookup returns CDR1 PRHDT and CDR2 FYEKMQ (reference sequence). The CDR3 contains 15 residues. After removal of 5 bases from V and 7 bases from J, the junction contained 8 bases not matched to a gene. This chain's CDR3 is CASSRAGGPWNEQFF. The CDR3 bases are TGTGCCAGCAGCCGAGCGGGAGGGCCATGGAATGAGCAGTTCTTC.

This chain joins TRBV5-8 and TRBJ2-7, with 12 bases aligning to TRBD1. CDR3 length: 14 amino acids. The V gene's germline CDR1 is SGHTS and CDR2 YDEGEE. J lost 7 bases, V lost 4 bases, and 6 bases had no gene match. CDR3 DNA sequence: TGTGCCAGCAGCAGGGGACAGGGGGCTGGAGAGCAGTACTTC. This codes for CASSRGQGAGEQYF.

The V call is TRBV12-5, the J call TRBJ2-1; 10 positions match TRBD1. With 6 bases clipped from V and 0 bases from J, the junction kept 8 bases outside the gene matches. CDR1 and CDR2 (germline): LGHNT, FRNRAP. The CDR3 covers 17 residues. Here the CDR3 reads CASGGTGALSSYNEQFF. In DNA form, the CDR3 reads TGTGCTAGTGGGGGGACAGGGGCGCTTAGCTCCTACAATGAGCAGTTCTTC.

In nucleotides, the CDR3 is TGTGCCAGCTCTCCGGACAGGGTCTATGGCTACACCTTC. This translates into CASSPDRVYGYTF. V is TRBV18 and J is TRBJ1-2, with TRBD1 identical over 8 bases. V dropped 6 bases and J dropped 4; count of bases not matched to a gene: 4. The CDR3 loop spans 13 amino acids. Germline CDR1 and CDR2: KGHSH and LQKENI.

With regard to this clone: One end of the junction does not line up with germline, which may come from a read error. The same CDR3 also results from other DNA sequences found in this sample. The J gene is TRBJ2-7, the V gene TRBV6-4; 8 nucleotides align to TRBD1. Germline V gene data show CDR1 as MRHNA and CDR2 as SNTAGT. The CDR3 is made up of 13 amino acids. The CDR3 reads CASSEGQDYEQYF. Written as DNA, the CDR3 is TGCGCCAGCAGTGAGGGACAGGACTACGAGCAGTACTTC.

The J gene is TRBJ2-7, the V gene TRBV27; 9 nucleotides match TRBD1. Losses at the gene ends were 3 bases for V and 0 bases for J; bases not matched to a gene: 12. The CDR3 runs to 18 residues. The germline CDR1 and CDR2 sequences are MNHEY and SMNVEV (reference sequence). The CDR3 coding sequence is TGTGCCAGCAGTTTTTTGGGGACCGGGACAGGGAGCTCCTACGAGCAGTACTTC. This translates into CASSFLGTGTGSSYEQYF.

The rearrangement uses TRBV7-2 and TRBJ2-7, with 11 positions matching TRBD2. CDR3 size: 17 residues. The V segment lost 4 bases and the J segment 3 bases; nucleotides outside the gene matches: 11. Germline V gene lookup returns CDR1 SGHTA and CDR2 FQGNSA. This CDR3 is CASSSLEGLADFYEQYF. The DNA for the CDR3 is TGTGCCAGCAGCTCTCTCGAGGGACTAGCGGACTTCTACGAGCAGTACTTC.

The chain couples TRBV18 to TRBJ2-7, with D tentatively TRBD2 (6 bases). V was trimmed by 2 bases and J by 2 bases, leaving 16 bases between them. Germline values: CDR1 KGHSH, CDR2 LQKENI. The CDR3 sequence is 16 residues long. The CDR3 sequence is CASSPSMSGGTYEQYF. CDR3 DNA sequence: TGTGCCAGCTCACCATCGATGTCTGGGGGGACCTACGAGCAGTACTTC.

The rearrangement joins TRBV12-5 to TRBJ2-3; a weak D match, TRBD1 (6 bases). Between the trimmed V and J ends, which lost 3 bases and 5 bases, there was a span of 21 bases. The CDR3 loop spans 17 amino acids. Germline assignment: CDR1 LGHNT and CDR2 FRNRAP. CDR3 region: CASGFDPPGTTQDTQYF. CDR3 bases: TGTGCTAGTGGTTTCGACCCACCCGGGACAACCCAAGATACGCAGTATTTT.

This clone was picked up one time. The genes are TRBV11-3 and TRBJ2-1; 8 bases fit TRBD2. This CDR3 contains 15 residues. The V gene's germline CDR1 is SGHNT and CDR2 YENEEA. With V trimmed by 1 base and J by 3 bases, 2 bases remained unmatched. CDR3 DNA sequence: TGTGCCAGCAGCTTAGCAGCGGGAGACTACAATGAGCAGTTCTTC. Translating it yields CASSLAAGDYNEQFF.